A selection of T cell receptor beta chains follows, all from one sample in a study of CD8 T cells in Susac syndrome. TCRdb analysed the immunoSEQ multiplex PCR reads with MiXCR anew, one entry per CDR3 protein. The repertoire consists of under 80,000 distinct CDR3 sequences, with approximately 94% occurring once and the leading ten covering 0.3% to 0.45%. The material sequenced was CD8+ T cells from PBMCs. Receptors were obtained from a human donor with multiple sclerosis. CDR3s include the opening cysteine and the closing phenylalanine or tryptophan. Fields, in order: V gene, clone size, D gene, J gene, CDR3 DNA, CDR3 protein. A D gene is named only where the DNA matches it firmly. For some rows the clone size is stated as once, few or many, or as a class when expanded; others skip it.

V gene: TRBV5-6
clone size: NA
D gene: TRBD1
J gene: TRBJ2-7
CDR3 DNA: TGTGCCAGCGGGGGCAGGGGGCGAAGTCACGAGCAGTACTTC
CDR3 protein: CASGGRGRSHEQYF

V gene: TRBV27
clone size: NA
D gene: NA
J gene: TRBJ2-1
CDR3 DNA: TGTTCATCCGGGGCAGGGCCCCAGCCCAATGAGCAGTTCTTC
CDR3 protein: CSSGAGPQPNEQFF

V gene: TRBV12-5
clone size: NA
D gene: TRBD1
J gene: TRBJ1-3
CDR3 DNA: TGTGCTAGTGGTTTGGTCCAACAGGGGTTCTCTGGAAACACCATATATTTT
CDR3 protein: CASGLVQQGFSGNTIYF

V gene: TRBV20-1
clone size: NA
D gene: NA
J gene: TRBJ2-7
CDR3 DNA: TGCAGTGCCCTCGGGCAAACCAGCTCCTACGAGCAGTACTTC
CDR3 protein: CSALGQTSSYEQYF

V gene: TRBV7-9
clone size: NA
D gene: TRBD2
J gene: TRBJ2-7
CDR3 DNA: TGTGCCAGCAGGACTAGCGGGGGGGCCGGGGAGCAGTACTTC
CDR3 protein: CASRTSGGAGEQYF

V gene: TRBV4-1
clone size: once
D gene: TRBD2
J gene: TRBJ2-7
CDR3 DNA: TGCGCCAGCAGCCAAGATAAGAGCGGGGCCTACGAGCAGTACTTC
CDR3 protein: CASSQDKSGAYEQYF

V gene: TRBV7-7
clone size: NA
D gene: NA
J gene: TRBJ2-3
CDR3 DNA: TGTGCCAGCAGCTTAACGGGACGCACAGATACGCAGTATTTT
CDR3 protein: CASSLTGRTDTQYF

V gene: TRBV29-1
clone size: NA
D gene: NA
J gene: TRBJ2-2
CDR3 DNA: TGCAGCGTTGTCGGGGGGAACACCGGGGAGCTGTTTTTT
CDR3 protein: CSVVGGNTGELFF

V gene: TRBV4-3
clone size: NA
D gene: NA
J gene: TRBJ2-7
CDR3 DNA: TGCGCCAGCAGCCAAGAACGGGGTCTGGGGTCGAGCTACGAGCAGTACTTC
CDR3 protein: CASSQERGLGSSYEQYF

V gene: TRBV14
clone size: NA
D gene: NA
J gene: TRBJ2-3
CDR3 DNA: TGTGCCAGCAGCCAAGACTCGGGCCAGACCCAAGATACGCAGTATTTT
CDR3 protein: CASSQDSGQTQDTQYF

V gene: TRBV6-2/TRBV6-3
clone size: NA
D gene: NA
J gene: TRBJ2-4
CDR3 DNA: TGTGCCAGCAGTTATGGGCCGGCTGGGGGCAAAAACATTCAGTACTTC
CDR3 protein: CASSYGPAGGKNIQYF

V gene: TRBV7-9
clone size: NA
D gene: NA
J gene: TRBJ1-1
CDR3 DNA: TGTGCCAGCGGGGACGTTGGGAGTGACCTGGACACTGAAGCTTTCTTT
CDR3 protein: CASGDVGSDLDTEAFF

V gene: TRBV28
clone size: NA
D gene: TRBD1
J gene: TRBJ1-1
CDR3 DNA: TGTGCCAGCAGGCTAACCGGGACAGCCAACACTGAAGCTTTCTTT
CDR3 protein: CASRLTGTANTEAFF

V gene: TRBV12-3/TRBV12-4
clone size: NA
D gene: TRBD2
J gene: TRBJ2-3
CDR3 DNA: TGTGCCAGCACGCCGACTAGCGACACAGATACGCAGTATTTT
CDR3 protein: CASTPTSDTDTQYF

V gene: TRBV10-3
clone size: NA
D gene: NA
J gene: TRBJ2-1
CDR3 DNA: TGTGCCATCAGTGGGACATCAGGAGAGCAGTTCTTC
CDR3 protein: CAISGTSGEQFF

V gene: TRBV4-3
clone size: NA
D gene: NA
J gene: TRBJ2-3
CDR3 DNA: TGCGCCAGCAGCCAAGACCCAGCGCCTAGCACAGATACGCAGTATTTT
CDR3 protein: CASSQDPAPSTDTQYF

V gene: TRBV6-5
clone size: NA
D gene: NA
J gene: TRBJ2-7
CDR3 DNA: TGTGCCAGCAGTTCCCGAAAGGGGCCGCACTACGAGCAGTACTTC
CDR3 protein: CASSSRKGPHYEQYF

V gene: TRBV18
clone size: NA
D gene: TRBD2
J gene: TRBJ2-7
CDR3 DNA: TGTGCCAGCTCACCCTTAGCGGGAAGCTCCTACGAGCAGTACTTC
CDR3 protein: CASSPLAGSSYEQYF

V gene: TRBV7-3
clone size: NA
D gene: NA
J gene: TRBJ2-7
CDR3 DNA: TGTGCCAGCAGCTTAAGCCTAACGAGCGAGCAGTACTTC
CDR3 protein: CASSLSLTSEQYF

V gene: TRBV12-3/TRBV12-4
clone size: NA
D gene: TRBD1
J gene: TRBJ2-7
CDR3 DNA: TGTGCCAGCAGCCCACAGGGGCGGTTCTACGAGCAGTACTTC
CDR3 protein: CASSPQGRFYEQYF

V gene: TRBV2
clone size: once
D gene: NA
J gene: TRBJ2-1
CDR3 DNA: TGTGCCAGCCTTACCCCCTACAATGAGCAGTTCTTC
CDR3 protein: CASLTPYNEQFF

V gene: TRBV5-1
clone size: few
D gene: NA
J gene: TRBJ1-1
CDR3 DNA: TGCGCCAGCAGCTTGGGGCAGGGGCGAACTGAAGCTTTCTTT
CDR3 protein: CASSLGQGRTEAFF

V gene: TRBV27
clone size: NA
D gene: TRBD1
J gene: TRBJ2-7
CDR3 DNA: TGTGCCAGCAGTTTAGTAAGGGACAGCGAGCAGTACTTC
CDR3 protein: CASSLVRDSEQYF

V gene: TRBV19
clone size: NA
D gene: NA
J gene: TRBJ2-1
CDR3 DNA: TGTGCCAGTAGCCCCGACAGTTACAATGAGCAGTTCTTC
CDR3 protein: CASSPDSYNEQFF

V gene: TRBV7-8
clone size: NA
D gene: NA
J gene: TRBJ2-7
CDR3 DNA: TGTGCCAGCAGCTTCACAGCGGGCGGTTACGAGCAGTACTTC
CDR3 protein: CASSFTAGGYEQYF

V gene: TRBV12-3/TRBV12-4
clone size: NA
D gene: TRBD1
J gene: TRBJ2-7
CDR3 DNA: TGTGCCAGCAGTTTAAAGGGGGCATCCTACGAGCAGTACTTC
CDR3 protein: CASSLKGASYEQYF

V gene: TRBV20-1
clone size: NA
D gene: TRBD2
J gene: TRBJ2-5
CDR3 DNA: TGCAGTGCTGTTAACTATAGGGAGGGGAGGGCCCATGAGACCCAGTACTTC
CDR3 protein: CSAVNYREGRAHETQYF

V gene: TRBV13
clone size: NA
D gene: TRBD1
J gene: TRBJ2-1
CDR3 DNA: TGTGCCAGCAGATCTAGGGACAGCTTAAGCTCCTACAATGAGCAGTTCTTC
CDR3 protein: CASRSRDSLSSYNEQFF

V gene: TRBV11-2
clone size: NA
D gene: NA
J gene: TRBJ2-3
CDR3 DNA: TGTGCCAGCAGCTTAGCGGGCCGTAGCACAGATACGCAGTATTTT
CDR3 protein: CASSLAGRSTDTQYF

V gene: TRBV5-1
clone size: NA
D gene: NA
J gene: TRBJ1-1
CDR3 DNA: TGCGCCAGCAGATTCAGCAGCGGGGGCTCAACAGCCATTATGGCTTTCTTT
CDR3 protein: CASRFSSGGSTAIMAFF

V gene: TRBV9
clone size: NA
D gene: TRBD2
J gene: TRBJ2-7
CDR3 DNA: TGTGCCAGTCAGCGGGGGGCTATGGGCGAGCAGTACTTC
CDR3 protein: CASQRGAMGEQYF

V gene: TRBV6-1
clone size: NA
D gene: TRBD1
J gene: TRBJ2-7
CDR3 DNA: TGTGCCAGCAGTGAAACCGGGACAGGGGCCGACGAGCAGTACTTC
CDR3 protein: CASSETGTGADEQYF

V gene: TRBV5-1
clone size: once
D gene: NA
J gene: TRBJ2-2
CDR3 DNA: TGCGCCAGCAGGGATGGAGACAGCCCTTATAACACCGGGGAGCTGTTTTTT
CDR3 protein: CASRDGDSPYNTGELFF

V gene: TRBV6-2/TRBV6-3
clone size: NA
D gene: NA
J gene: TRBJ1-1
CDR3 DNA: TGTGCCAGCAGTTACTCCGGCCCTGAAGCTTTCTTT
CDR3 protein: CASSYSGPEAFF

V gene: TRBV7-3
clone size: NA
D gene: TRBD2
J gene: TRBJ2-7
CDR3 DNA: TGTGCCAGCAGCTTACTTAGCGGGGGGGCCAAAAACGAGCAGTACTTC
CDR3 protein: CASSLLSGGAKNEQYF